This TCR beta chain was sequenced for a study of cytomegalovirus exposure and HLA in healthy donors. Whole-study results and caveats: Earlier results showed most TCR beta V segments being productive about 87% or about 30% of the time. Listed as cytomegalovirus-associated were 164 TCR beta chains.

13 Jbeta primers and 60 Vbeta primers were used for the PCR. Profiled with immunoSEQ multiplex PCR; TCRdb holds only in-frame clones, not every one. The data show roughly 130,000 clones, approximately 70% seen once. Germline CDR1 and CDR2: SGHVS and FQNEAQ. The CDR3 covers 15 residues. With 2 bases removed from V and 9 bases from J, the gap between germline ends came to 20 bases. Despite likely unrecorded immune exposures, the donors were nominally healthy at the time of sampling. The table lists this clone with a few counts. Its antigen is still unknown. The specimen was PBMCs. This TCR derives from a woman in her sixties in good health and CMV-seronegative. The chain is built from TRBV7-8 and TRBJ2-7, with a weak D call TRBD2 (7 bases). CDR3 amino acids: CASSLRRVGEGGQYF. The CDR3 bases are TGTGCCAGCAGCTTACGTCGGGTCGGGGAGGGGGGGCAGTACTTC.